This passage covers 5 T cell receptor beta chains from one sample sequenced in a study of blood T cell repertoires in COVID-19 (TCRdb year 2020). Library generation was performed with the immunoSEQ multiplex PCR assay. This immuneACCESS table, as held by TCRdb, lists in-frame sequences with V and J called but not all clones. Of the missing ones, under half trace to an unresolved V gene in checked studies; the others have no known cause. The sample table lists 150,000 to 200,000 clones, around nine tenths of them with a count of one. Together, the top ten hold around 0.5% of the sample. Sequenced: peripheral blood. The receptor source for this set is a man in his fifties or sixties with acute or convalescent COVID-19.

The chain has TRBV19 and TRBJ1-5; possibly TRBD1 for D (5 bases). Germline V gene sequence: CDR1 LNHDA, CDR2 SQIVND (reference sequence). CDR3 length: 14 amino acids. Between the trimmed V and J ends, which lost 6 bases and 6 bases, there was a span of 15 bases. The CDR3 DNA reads TGTGCCAGTAGCGTGGGGGGGTTCGGTCAGCCCCAGCATTTT. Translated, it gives CASSVGGFGQPQHF.

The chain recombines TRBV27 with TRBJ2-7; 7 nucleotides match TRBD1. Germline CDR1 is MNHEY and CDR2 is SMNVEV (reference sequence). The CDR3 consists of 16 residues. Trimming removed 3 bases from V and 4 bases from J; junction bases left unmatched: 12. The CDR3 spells CASSLVGAAGGYEQYF. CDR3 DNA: TGTGCCAGCAGTTTGGTCGGGGCGGCAGGGGGTTACGAGCAGTACTTC.

This CDR3 reads CASSYASSGINEQFF. For the CDR3, the DNA is TGTGCCAGCAGTTATGCGTCTAGCGGGATAAATGAGCAGTTCTTC. The rearrangement joins TRBV27 to TRBJ2-1, with TRBD2 matching over 9 bases. This CDR3 contains 15 residues. Germline trimming cut 4 bases from V and 7 bases from J; bases unmatched to any gene: 8. Germline V gives CDR1 MNHEY, CDR2 SMNVEV (reference sequence).

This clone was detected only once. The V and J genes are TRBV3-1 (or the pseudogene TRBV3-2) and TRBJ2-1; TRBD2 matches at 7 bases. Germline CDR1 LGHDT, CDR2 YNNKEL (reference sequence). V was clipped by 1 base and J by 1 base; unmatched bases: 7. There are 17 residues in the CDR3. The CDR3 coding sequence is TGTGCCAGCAGCCAAGGGGTGGGAGGGCCTTCCTACAATGAGCAGTTCTTC. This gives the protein CASSQGVGGPSYNEQFF.

Here the CDR3 DNA reads TGTGCCAGCTCACCCGGGGACAGCCTCCAAGAGACCCAGTACTTC. Protein product: CASSPGDSLQETQYF. The gene calls are TRBV18 and TRBJ2-5, with 7 nucleotides matching TRBD1. This CDR3 region has 15 residues. Losses at the gene ends were 3 bases for V and 1 base for J; bases not matched to a gene: 5. The V gene's germline CDR1 is KGHSH and CDR2 LQKENI.